The rows below give T cell receptor beta chains drawn from one sample of a study of response to subunit inactivated influenza vaccine. TCRdb redid the calling of the RT-PCR reads with MiXCR, one entry per CDR3 protein. The data contain 500,000 to 600,000 distinct CDR3 sequences, 15% to 20% of them singletons. The source was CD4+ T cells sorted from PBMCs, collected around 25 months after vaccination. These receptors were obtained from a man between 50 and 75 years old who received an inactivated influenza vaccine. CDR3s include the opening cysteine and the closing phenylalanine or tryptophan. Fields, in order: D gene, V gene, J gene, clone size, CDR3 DNA, CDR3 protein. The D gene is left open where the match is weak. Some rows mark clone size as missing; the rest say once, few, many or name a class of expanded clone.

d_call: .
v_call: TRBV20-1
j_call: TRBJ2-5
clone_size: .
cdr3_nt: TGCAGTGCTAGATCTTTAACGGGGCCGTTGAGGGCCCCCCAAGAGACCCAGTACTTC
cdr3_aa: CSARSLTGPLRAPQETQYF

d_call: .
v_call: TRBV12-3/TRBV12-4
j_call: TRBJ1-5
clone_size: .
cdr3_nt: TGTGCCAGCAGTTTAGGAGGTTTTAAAAGCAATCAGCCCCAGCATTTT
cdr3_aa: CASSLGGFKSNQPQHF

d_call: TRBD2
v_call: TRBV5-1
j_call: TRBJ2-3
clone_size: .
cdr3_nt: TGCGCCAGCAGCGAGGCCCCCAGCGGGAGTGGCGATACGCAGTATTTT
cdr3_aa: CASSEAPSGSGDTQYF

d_call: .
v_call: TRBV5-6
j_call: TRBJ2-2
clone_size: many
cdr3_nt: TGTGCCAGCAGTTTAGGACGGACCGGGGAGCTGTTTTTT
cdr3_aa: CASSLGRTGELFF

d_call: TRBD2
v_call: TRBV4-2
j_call: TRBJ2-3
clone_size: many
cdr3_nt: TGTGCCAGCAGCCGAGGACTAGCGGGTAACACAGATACGCAGTATTTT
cdr3_aa: CASSRGLAGNTDTQYF

d_call: .
v_call: TRBV29-1
j_call: TRBJ2-1
clone_size: many
cdr3_nt: TGCAGCGTTGTGGGGGGGCTTAACAATGAGCAGTTCTTC
cdr3_aa: CSVVGGLNNEQFF

d_call: .
v_call: TRBV20-1
j_call: TRBJ2-1
clone_size: .
cdr3_nt: TGCAGTGCAAAGACCCCGGGACTCCGATACAATGAGCAGTTCTTC
cdr3_aa: CSAKTPGLRYNEQFF

d_call: .
v_call: TRBV6-5
j_call: TRBJ2-5
clone_size: .
cdr3_nt: TGTGCCAGCAGTTATGGGGTTTCGAAAGAGACCCAGTACTTC
cdr3_aa: CASSYGVSKETQYF

d_call: .
v_call: TRBV29-1
j_call: TRBJ2-7
clone_size: many
cdr3_nt: TGCAGCGTCGGGTACGGGACCTACGAGCAGTACTTC
cdr3_aa: CSVGYGTYEQYF

d_call: .
v_call: TRBV5-6
j_call: TRBJ1-6
clone_size: few
cdr3_nt: TGTGCCAGCAGCTTGAGGACGAATTCACCCCTCCACTTT
cdr3_aa: CASSLRTNSPLHF

d_call: .
v_call: TRBV25-1
j_call: TRBJ2-1
clone_size: .
cdr3_nt: TGTGCCAGCAGTGCCCCCGGGGTGAGAGCGAATGAGCAGTTCTTC
cdr3_aa: CASSAPGVRANEQFF

d_call: .
v_call: TRBV7-2
j_call: TRBJ1-3
clone_size: few
cdr3_nt: TGTGCCAGCAGCTTAGTAGACGGTTCTGGAAACACCATATATTTT
cdr3_aa: CASSLVDGSGNTIYF

d_call: .
v_call: TRBV20-1
j_call: TRBJ2-1
clone_size: once
cdr3_nt: TGCAGTGCTAGAGATAGGACCGTCCTAAGCTCCTACAATGAGCAGTTCTTC
cdr3_aa: CSARDRTVLSSYNEQFF

d_call: .
v_call: TRBV3-1
j_call: TRBJ2-1
clone_size: few
cdr3_nt: TGTGCCAGCACATACCAGGGGCTTGGAGAGCAGTTCTTC
cdr3_aa: CASTYQGLGEQFF

d_call: .
v_call: TRBV20-1
j_call: TRBJ2-5
clone_size: few
cdr3_nt: TGCAGTGCTAGAGGAGGGACCGGACGCGAGACCCAGTACTTC
cdr3_aa: CSARGGTGRETQYF

d_call: .
v_call: TRBV29-1
j_call: TRBJ2-5
clone_size: few
cdr3_nt: TGCAGCGTTGAAGATCCTTCAGGGTTGGAGACCCAGTACTTC
cdr3_aa: CSVEDPSGLETQYF

d_call: .
v_call: TRBV5-6
j_call: TRBJ2-7
clone_size: .
cdr3_nt: TGTGCCAGCAGGCGACGGTCCTCCTACGAGCAGTACTTC
cdr3_aa: CASRRRSSYEQYF